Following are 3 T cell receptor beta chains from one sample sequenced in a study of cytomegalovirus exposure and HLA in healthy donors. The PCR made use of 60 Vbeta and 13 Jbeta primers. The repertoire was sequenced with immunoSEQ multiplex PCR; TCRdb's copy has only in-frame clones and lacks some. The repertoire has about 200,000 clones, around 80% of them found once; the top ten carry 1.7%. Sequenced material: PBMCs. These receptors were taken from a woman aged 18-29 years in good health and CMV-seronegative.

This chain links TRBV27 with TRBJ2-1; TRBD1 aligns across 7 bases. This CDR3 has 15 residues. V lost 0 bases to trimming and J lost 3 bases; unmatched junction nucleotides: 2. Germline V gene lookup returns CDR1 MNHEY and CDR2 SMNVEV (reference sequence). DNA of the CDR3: TGTGCCAGCAGTTTATCAGGGGGCAACTACAATGAGCAGTTCTTC. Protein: CASSLSGGNYNEQFF.

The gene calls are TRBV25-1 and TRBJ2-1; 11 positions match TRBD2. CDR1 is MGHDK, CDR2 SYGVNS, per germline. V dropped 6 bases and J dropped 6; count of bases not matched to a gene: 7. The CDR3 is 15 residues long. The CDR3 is CASRAAGTSGNEQFF. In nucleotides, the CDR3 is TGTGCCAGCAGGGCGGCCGGGACTAGCGGCAATGAGCAGTTCTTC.

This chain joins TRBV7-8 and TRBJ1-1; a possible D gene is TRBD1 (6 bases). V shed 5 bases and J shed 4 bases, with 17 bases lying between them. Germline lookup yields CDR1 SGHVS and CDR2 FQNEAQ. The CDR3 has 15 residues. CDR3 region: CASSGTRIPATEAFF. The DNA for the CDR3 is TGTGCCAGCAGCGGGACACGGATTCCGGCCACTGAAGCTTTCTTT. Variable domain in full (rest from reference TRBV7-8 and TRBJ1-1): GAGVSQSPRYKVAKRGQDVALRCDPISGHVSLFWYQQALGQGPEFLTYFQNEAQLDKSGLPSDRFFAERPEGSVSTLKIQRTQQEDSAVYLCASSGTRIPATEAFFGQGTRLTVV.